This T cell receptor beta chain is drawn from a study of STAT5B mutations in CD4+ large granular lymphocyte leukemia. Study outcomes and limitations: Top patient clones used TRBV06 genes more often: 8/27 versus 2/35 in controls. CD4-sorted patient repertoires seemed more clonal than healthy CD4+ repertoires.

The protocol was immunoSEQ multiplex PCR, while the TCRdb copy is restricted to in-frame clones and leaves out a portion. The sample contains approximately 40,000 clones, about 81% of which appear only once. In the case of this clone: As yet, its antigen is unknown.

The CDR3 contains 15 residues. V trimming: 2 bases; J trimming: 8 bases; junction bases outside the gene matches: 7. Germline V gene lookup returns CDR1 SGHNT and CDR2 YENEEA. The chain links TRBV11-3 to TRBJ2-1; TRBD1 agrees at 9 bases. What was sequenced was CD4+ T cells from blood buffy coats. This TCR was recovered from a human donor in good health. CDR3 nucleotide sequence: TGTGCCAGCAGCTTAAGGACAGGGGCTCTCGATGAGCAGTTCTTC. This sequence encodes CASSLRTGALDEQFF.